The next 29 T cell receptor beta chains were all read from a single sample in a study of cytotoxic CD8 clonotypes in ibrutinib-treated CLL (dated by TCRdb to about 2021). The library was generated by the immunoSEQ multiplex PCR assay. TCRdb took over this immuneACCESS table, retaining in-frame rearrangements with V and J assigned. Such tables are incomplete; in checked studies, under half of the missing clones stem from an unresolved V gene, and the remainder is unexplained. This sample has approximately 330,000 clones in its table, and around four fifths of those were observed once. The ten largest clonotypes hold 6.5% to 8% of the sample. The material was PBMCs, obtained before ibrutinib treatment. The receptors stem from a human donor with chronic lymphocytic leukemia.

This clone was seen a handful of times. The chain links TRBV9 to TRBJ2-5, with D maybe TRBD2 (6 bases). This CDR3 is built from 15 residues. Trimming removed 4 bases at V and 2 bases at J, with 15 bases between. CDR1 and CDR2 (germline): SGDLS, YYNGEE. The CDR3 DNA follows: TGTGCCAGCAGCTCGGGGGTTGTTCGTCAAGAGACCCAGTACTTC. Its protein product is CASSSGVVRQETQYF.

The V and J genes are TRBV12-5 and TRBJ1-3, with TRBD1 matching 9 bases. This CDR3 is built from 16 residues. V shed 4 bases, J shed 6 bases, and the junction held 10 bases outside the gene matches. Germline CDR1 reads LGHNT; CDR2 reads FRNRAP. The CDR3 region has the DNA TGTGCTAGTGGTTCGTGGGACAGGGATCAGGAAAACACCATATATTTT. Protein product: CASGSWDRDQENTIYF.

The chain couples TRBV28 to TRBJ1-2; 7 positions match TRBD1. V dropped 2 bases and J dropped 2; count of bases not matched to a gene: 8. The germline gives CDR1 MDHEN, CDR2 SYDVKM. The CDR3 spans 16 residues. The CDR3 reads CASSLQTGQENYGYTF. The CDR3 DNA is TGTGCCAGCAGTTTACAAACAGGACAGGAGAACTATGGCTACACCTTC.

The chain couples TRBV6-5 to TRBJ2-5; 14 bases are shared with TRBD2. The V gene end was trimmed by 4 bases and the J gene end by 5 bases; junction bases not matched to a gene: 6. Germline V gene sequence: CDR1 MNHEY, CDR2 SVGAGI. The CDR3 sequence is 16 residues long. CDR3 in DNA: TGTGCCAGCAGTTCGGGACTAGCGGGAGTGTATGAGACCCAGTACTTC. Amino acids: CASSSGLAGVYETQYF.

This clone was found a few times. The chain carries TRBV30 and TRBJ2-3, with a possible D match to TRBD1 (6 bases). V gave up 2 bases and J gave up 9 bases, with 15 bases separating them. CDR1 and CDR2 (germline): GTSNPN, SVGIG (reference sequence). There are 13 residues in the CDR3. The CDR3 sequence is CAWSSRTVETQYF. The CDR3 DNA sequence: TGTGCCTGGAGTTCCCGGACAGTAGAGACGCAGTATTTT. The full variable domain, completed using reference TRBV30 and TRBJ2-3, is SQTIHQWPATLVQPVGSPLSLECTVEGTSNPNLYWYRQAAGRGLQLLFYSVGIGQISSEVPQNLSASRPQDRQFILSSKKLLLSDSGFYLCAWSSRTVETQYFGPGTRLTVL.

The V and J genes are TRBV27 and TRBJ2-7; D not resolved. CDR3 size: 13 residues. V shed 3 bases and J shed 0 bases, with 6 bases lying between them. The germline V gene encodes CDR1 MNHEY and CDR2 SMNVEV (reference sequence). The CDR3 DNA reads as TGTGCCAGCAGTTTTTCTAGCTCCTACGAGCAGTACTTC. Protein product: CASSFSSSYEQYF.

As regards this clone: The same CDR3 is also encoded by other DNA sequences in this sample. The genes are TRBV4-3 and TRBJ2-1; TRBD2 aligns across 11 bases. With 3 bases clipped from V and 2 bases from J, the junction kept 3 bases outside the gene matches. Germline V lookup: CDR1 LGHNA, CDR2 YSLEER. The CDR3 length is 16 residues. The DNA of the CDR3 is TGCGCCAGCAGCCAGGGGACTAGCGGAACCTACAATGAGCAGTTCTTC. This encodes CASSQGTSGTYNEQFF.

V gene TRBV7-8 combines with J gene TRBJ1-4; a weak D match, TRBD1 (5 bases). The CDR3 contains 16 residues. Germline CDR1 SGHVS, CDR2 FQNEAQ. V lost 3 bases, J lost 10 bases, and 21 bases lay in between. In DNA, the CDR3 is TGTGCCAGCAGCTTTTCGGCAGGGTCGGATGGTGGAAAACTGTTTTTT. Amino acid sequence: CASSFSAGSDGGKLFF.

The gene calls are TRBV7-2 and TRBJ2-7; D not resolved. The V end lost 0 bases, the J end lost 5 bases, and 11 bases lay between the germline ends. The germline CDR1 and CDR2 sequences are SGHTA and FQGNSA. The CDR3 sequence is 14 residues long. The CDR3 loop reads CASSLAGSRHEQYF. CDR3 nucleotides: TGTGCCAGCAGCTTAGCGGGGTCCCGGCACGAGCAGTACTTC.

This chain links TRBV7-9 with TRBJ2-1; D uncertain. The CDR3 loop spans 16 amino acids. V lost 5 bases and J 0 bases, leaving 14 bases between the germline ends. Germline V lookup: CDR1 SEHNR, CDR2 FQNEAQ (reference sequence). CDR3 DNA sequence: TGTGCCAGCAGCCGCACTGACATGAGCTCCTACAATGAGCAGTTCTTC. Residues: CASSRTDMSSYNEQFF.

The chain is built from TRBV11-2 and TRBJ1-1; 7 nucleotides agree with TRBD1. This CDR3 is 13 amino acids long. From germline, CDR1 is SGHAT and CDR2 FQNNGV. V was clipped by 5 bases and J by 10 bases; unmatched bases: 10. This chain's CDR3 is CASSQITGDRAFF. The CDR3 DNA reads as TGTGCCAGCAGCCAAATAACAGGGGATCGAGCTTTCTTT.

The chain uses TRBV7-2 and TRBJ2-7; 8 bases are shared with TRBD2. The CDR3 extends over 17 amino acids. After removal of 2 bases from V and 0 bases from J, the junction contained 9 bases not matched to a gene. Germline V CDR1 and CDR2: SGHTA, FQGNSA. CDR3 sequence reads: CASSLLYLAGSSYEQYF. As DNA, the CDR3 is TGTGCCAGCAGCTTATTATACTTAGCGGGGAGCTCCTACGAGCAGTACTTC.

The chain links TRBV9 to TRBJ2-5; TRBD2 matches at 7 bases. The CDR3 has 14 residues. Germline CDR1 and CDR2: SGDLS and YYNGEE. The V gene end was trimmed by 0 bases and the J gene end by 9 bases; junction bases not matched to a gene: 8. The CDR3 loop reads CASSVEKAGSAQYF. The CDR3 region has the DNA TGTGCCAGCAGCGTAGAGAAAGCGGGGTCGGCCCAGTACTTC.

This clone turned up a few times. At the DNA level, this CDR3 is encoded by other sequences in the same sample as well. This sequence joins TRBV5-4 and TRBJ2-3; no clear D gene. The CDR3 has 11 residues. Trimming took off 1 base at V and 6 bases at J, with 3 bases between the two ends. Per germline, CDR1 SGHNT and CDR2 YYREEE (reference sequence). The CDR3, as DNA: TGTGCCAGCAGCTTGCTGGATACGCAGTATTTT. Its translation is CASSLLDTQYF.

DNA of the CDR3: TGTGCCAGCAGGAAGACAGGGGGAGCTCACTACGAGCAGTACTTC. Residues: CASRKTGGAHYEQYF. This chain uses TRBV2 with TRBJ2-7, with 9 bases identical to TRBD1. V dropped 6 bases and J dropped 3; count of bases not matched to a gene: 9. CDR1 and CDR2 (germline): SNHLY, FYNNEI. The CDR3 runs to 15 residues. Full variable domain (outside the CDR3, taken from reference TRBV2 and TRBJ2-7): EPEVTQTPSHQVTQMGQEVILRCVPISNHLYFYWYRQILGQKVEFLVSFYNNEISEKSEIFDDQFSVERPDGSNFTLKIRSTKLEDSAMYFCASRKTGGAHYEQYFGPGTRLTVT.

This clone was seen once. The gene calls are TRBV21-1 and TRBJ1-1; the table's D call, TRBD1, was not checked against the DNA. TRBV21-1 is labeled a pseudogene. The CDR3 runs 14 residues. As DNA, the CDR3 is TGTGCCAGCAGCCCGGGGACAGCTAACACTGAAGCTTTCTTT. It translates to CASSPGTANTEAFF.

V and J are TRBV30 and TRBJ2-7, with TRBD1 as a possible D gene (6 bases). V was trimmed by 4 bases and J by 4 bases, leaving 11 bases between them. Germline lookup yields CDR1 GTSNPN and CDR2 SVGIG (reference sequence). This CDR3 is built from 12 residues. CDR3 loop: CAWTGAGYEQYF. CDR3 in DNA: TGTGCCTGGACAGGGGCTGGGTACGAGCAGTACTTC.

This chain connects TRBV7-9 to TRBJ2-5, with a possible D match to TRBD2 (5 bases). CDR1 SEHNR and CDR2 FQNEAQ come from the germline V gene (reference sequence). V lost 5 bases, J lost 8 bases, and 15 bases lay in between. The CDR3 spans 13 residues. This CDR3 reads CASSAPDAGTQYF. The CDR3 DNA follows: TGTGCCAGCAGCGCCCCGGACGCGGGTACCCAGTACTTC.

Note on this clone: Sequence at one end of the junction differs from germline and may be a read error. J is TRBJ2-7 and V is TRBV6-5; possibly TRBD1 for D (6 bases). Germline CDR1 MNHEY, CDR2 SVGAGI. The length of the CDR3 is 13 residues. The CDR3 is CASSPSWPGAWWF. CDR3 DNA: TGTGCCAGCAGCCCCTCCTGGCCAGGGGCATGGTGGTTC.

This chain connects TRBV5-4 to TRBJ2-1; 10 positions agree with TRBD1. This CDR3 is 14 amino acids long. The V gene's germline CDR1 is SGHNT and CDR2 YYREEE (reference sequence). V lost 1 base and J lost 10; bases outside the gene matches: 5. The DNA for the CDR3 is TGTGCCAGCAGCTTGCTGGGACAGGGGTGGGAGCAGTTCTTC. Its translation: CASSLLGQGWEQFF.

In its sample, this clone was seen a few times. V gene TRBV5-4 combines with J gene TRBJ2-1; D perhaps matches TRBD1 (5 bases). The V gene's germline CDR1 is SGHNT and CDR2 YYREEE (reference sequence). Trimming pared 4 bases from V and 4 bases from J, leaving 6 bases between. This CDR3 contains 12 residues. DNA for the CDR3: TGTGCCAGCAGCCCAGGGTACAATGAGCAGTTCTTC. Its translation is CASSPGYNEQFF. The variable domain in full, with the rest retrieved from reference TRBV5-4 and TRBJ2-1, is ETGVTQSPTHLIKTRGQQVTLRCSSQSGHNTVSWYQQALGQGPQFIFQYYREEENGRGNFPPRFSGLQFPNYSSELNVNALELDDSALYLCASSPGYNEQFFGPGTRLTVL.

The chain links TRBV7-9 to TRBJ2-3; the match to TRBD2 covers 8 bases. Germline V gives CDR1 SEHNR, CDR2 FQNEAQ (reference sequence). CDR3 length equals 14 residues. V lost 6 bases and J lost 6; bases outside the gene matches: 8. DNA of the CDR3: TGTGCCAGCAGGCGGAGCGGGAGTTATGATACGCAGTATTTT. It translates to CASRRSGSYDTQYF.

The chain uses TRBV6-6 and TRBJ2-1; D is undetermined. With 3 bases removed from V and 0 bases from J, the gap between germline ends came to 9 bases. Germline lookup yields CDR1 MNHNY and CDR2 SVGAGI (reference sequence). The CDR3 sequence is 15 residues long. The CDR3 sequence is CASSYDSSSYNEQFF. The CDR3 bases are TGTGCCAGCAGTTATGACTCTAGCTCCTACAATGAGCAGTTCTTC.

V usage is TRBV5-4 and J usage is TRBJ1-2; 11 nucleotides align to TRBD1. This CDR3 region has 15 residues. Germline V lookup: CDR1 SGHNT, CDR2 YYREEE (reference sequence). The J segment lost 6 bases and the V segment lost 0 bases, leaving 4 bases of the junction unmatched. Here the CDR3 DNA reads TGTGCCAGCAGCTTGGCCGGACAGGGGGCTGATGGCTACACCTTC. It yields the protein CASSLAGQGADGYTF. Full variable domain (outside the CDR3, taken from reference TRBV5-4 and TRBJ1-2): ETGVTQSPTHLIKTRGQQVTLRCSSQSGHNTVSWYQQALGQGPQFIFQYYREEENGRGNFPPRFSGLQFPNYSSELNVNALELDDSALYLCASSLAGQGADGYTFGSGTRLTVV.

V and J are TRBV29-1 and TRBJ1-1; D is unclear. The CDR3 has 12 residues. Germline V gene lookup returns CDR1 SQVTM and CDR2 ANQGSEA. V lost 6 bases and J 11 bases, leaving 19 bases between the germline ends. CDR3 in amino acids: CSVRTPPQEAFF. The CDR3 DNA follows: TGCAGCGTCCGTACCCCACCTCAGGAGGCTTTCTTT.

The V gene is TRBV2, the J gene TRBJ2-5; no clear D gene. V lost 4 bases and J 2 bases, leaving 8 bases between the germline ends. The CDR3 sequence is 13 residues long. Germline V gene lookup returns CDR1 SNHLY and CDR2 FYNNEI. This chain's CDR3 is CASSVARQETQYF. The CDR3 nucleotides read TGTGCCAGCAGTGTGGCCAGGCAAGAGACCCAGTACTTC.

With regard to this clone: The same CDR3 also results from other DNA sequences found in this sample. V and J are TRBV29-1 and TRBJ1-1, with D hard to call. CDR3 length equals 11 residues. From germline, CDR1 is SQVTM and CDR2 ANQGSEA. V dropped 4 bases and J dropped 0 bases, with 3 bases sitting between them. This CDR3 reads CSVALNTEAFF. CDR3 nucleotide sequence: TGCAGCGTTGCACTGAACACTGAAGCTTTCTTT. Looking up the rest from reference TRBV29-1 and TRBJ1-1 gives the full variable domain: SAVISQKPSRDICQRGTSLTIQCQVDSQVTMMFWYRQQPGQSLTLIATANQGSEATYESGFVIDKFPISRPNLTFSTLTVSNMSPEDSSIYLCSVALNTEAFFGQGTRLTVV.

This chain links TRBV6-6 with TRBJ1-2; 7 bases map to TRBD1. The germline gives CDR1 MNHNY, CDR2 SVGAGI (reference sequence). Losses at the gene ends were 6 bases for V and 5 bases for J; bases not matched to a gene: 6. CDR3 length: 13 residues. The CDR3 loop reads CASSLGQNYGYTF. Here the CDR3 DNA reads TGTGCCAGCAGCCTGGGACAGAATTATGGCTACACCTTC.

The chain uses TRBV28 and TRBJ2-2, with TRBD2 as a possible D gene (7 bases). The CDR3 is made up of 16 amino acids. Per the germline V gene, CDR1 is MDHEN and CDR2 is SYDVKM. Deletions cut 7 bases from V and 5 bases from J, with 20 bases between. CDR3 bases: TGTGCCAGCACCGAAGCGGGGCAGGGGACGACCGGGGAGCTGTTTTTT. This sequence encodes CASTEAGQGTTGELFF.